This T cell receptor beta chain derives from a study of blood T cell repertoires in COVID-19. The protocol was immunoSEQ multiplex PCR, while the TCRdb copy is restricted to in-frame clones and leaves out a portion. This table holds about 200,000 clones, 84% found once. CDR1 is LGHDT and CDR2 is YNNKEL in the germline V gene (reference sequence). J gave up 2 bases and V 9 bases, and 5 bases lay outside the gene matches. This CDR3 spans 13 amino acids. The genes are TRBV3-1 (or the pseudogene TRBV3-2) and TRBJ2-7; 9 bases align to TRBD2. This TCR was recovered from a woman in her seventies with active or convalescent COVID-19. Specimen: peripheral blood. CDR3: CASNLAGPYEQYF. CDR3 DNA sequence: TGTGCCAGTAACCTAGCGGGGCCCTACGAGCAGTACTTC.